Following are 9 T cell receptor beta chains from one sample sequenced in a study of regulatory T cells in long-lasting Graves disease. The sample's time point: persistent/refractory GD, antithyroid drugs over 5 years with positive TRAb. From PBMCs, RNA was extracted and then used to make the TCR library. For TCR beta, libraries came from iRepertoire HTBI primers and Arm-PCR of CDR3 regions. Each CDR3 protein is one row after TCRdb ran MiXCR on the multiplex PCR reads. The sample shows about 470,000 distinct CDR3 sequences, around 21% of them seen only once. The input for sequencing was peripheral blood mononuclear cells (PBMCs), taken when the disease was refractory, from a patient treated with antithyroid drugs. The receptors come from a female donor with Graves disease.

The sample holds many counts of this clonotype. The gene calls are TRBV2 and TRBJ2-1; D is undetermined. The CDR3 runs to 13 residues. CDR1 is SNHLY, CDR2 FYNNEI, per germline. Trimming left V 7 bases short and J 6 bases short, with 13 bases between. The CDR3 reads CASTDPNFNEQFF. DNA of the CDR3: TGTGCCAGCACAGATCCCAACTTCAATGAGCAGTTCTTC.

The chain couples TRBV28 to TRBJ1-5; tentative D call: TRBD1 (5 bases). The CDR3 has 11 amino acids. CDR1 is MDHEN and CDR2 is SYDVKM in the germline V gene. The V and J ends lost 2 bases and 11 bases respectively, with 7 bases between them. The CDR3 loop reads CASSLAGTQHF. CDR3 in DNA: TGTGCCAGCAGTTTAGCAGGGACCCAGCATTTT.

The table lists this clonotype with many counts. A junction end diverges from the germline sequence, so it may reflect a read error. The CDR3 here is CASSVEVPGGETQYF. DNA for the CDR3: TGTGCCAGCAGCGTAGAAGTTCCGGGGGGGGAGACCCAGTACTTC. The chain carries TRBV11-2 and TRBJ2-5; 8 bases match TRBD2. The CDR3 has 15 residues. Per germline, CDR1 SGHAT and CDR2 FQNNGV.

This clonotype was counted between two and nine times. The CDR3 DNA reads TGTGCCAGCAGCCAAGCGAGGAACGAGCAAAAACTGTTTTTT. It yields the protein CASSQARNEQKLFF. The V call is TRBV3-1, the J call TRBJ1-4; D remains ambiguous. This CDR3 is 14 amino acids long. V lost 1 base to trimming and J lost 9 bases, with 12 bases between them. Germline V gives CDR1 LGHDT, CDR2 YNNKEL (reference sequence). The whole variable domain, filled in from reference TRBV3-1 and TRBJ1-4, reads DTAVSQTPKYLVTQMGNDKSIKCEQNLGHDTMYWYKQDSKKFLKIMFSYNNKELIINETVPNRFSPKSPDKAHLNLHINSLELGDSAVYFCASSQARNEQKLFFGSGTQLSVL.

This clonotype appeared many times. For the CDR3, the DNA is TGTGCCAGCACCCCAGGGTTGAAAGACACTGAAGCTTTCTTT. Translating gives CASTPGLKDTEAFF. The chain employs TRBV12-3 or TRBV12-4 and TRBJ1-1, with TRBD1 as a possible D gene (5 bases). The CDR3 sequence is 14 residues long. V was pared by 7 bases and J by 3 bases, with 15 bases between.

This clonotype was seen repeatedly, ten times or more. CDR3: CASSLSPNTEAFF. The CDR3, as DNA: TGTGCCAGCAGCTTGAGTCCGAACACTGAAGCTTTCTTT. The genes are TRBV12-3 or TRBV12-4 and TRBJ1-1; D gene ambiguous. The V end was cut by 6 bases, the J end by 1 base, with 9 bases between. The CDR3 contains 13 residues.

This clonotype was seen once. A much larger clone lies a single base off, so this may be a read error. The chain employs TRBV6-5 and TRBJ2-7; a possible D gene is TRBD1 (5 bases). CDR1 and CDR2 (germline): MNHEY, SVGAGI. The CDR3 sequence is 15 residues long. The germline V and J ends were trimmed by 2 bases and 2 bases, with 13 bases remaining between them. CDR3 region: CASSYGAGSAYEQYF. As DNA, the CDR3 is TGTGCCAGCAGTTACGGGGCAGGGTCAGCCTACGAGCAGTACTTC.

This clonotype was picked up a small number of times. This rearrangement joins TRBV4-3 to TRBJ1-4; a possible D gene is TRBD1 (6 bases). The CDR3 loop spans 17 amino acids. From germline, CDR1 is LGHNA and CDR2 YSLEER. V dropped 4 bases and J dropped 0 bases, with 15 bases sitting between them. The CDR3 DNA reads TGCGCCAGCAGCCCTTCACAGGGATCGGCAACTAATGAAAAACTGTTTTTT. Protein: CASSPSQGSATNEKLFF.

This clonotype came up a few times. The V gene is TRBV5-4, the J gene TRBJ2-7; D unclear. Germline V lookup: CDR1 SGHNT, CDR2 YYREEE (reference sequence). The CDR3 runs 13 residues. V lost 0 bases, J lost 3 bases, and 7 bases lay in between. The DNA of the CDR3 is TGTGCCAGCAGCTTGGGGATCTACTACGAGCAGTACTTC. It translates to CASSLGIYYEQYF.